The sequence of this T cell receptor (beta chain) was determined in a study of post-analysis software for immune sequencing data. General observations from the study: Pronounced co-clustering by F measure was evident among identically batched samples. Five TRBV segments occurring more often in patients than controls included TRBV5-6, TRBV5-1 and TRBV20-1. Compared with controls, patients showed significantly lower normalized Chao1 diversity.

Unique-molecular-identifier-tagged TCR beta cDNA libraries were used. TCRdb analysed the PCR reads with MiXCR anew, one entry per CDR3 protein. This table has hundreds of thousands of distinct CDR3 sequences, roughly 30% appearing once. This clonotype turned up a few times. Its antigen remains unidentified. The CDR3 spans 13 residues. CDR1 and CDR2 from the germline V gene are KGHDR and SFDVKD. V lost 7 bases, J lost 0 bases, and 8 bases lay in between. The source material was blood. The V call is TRBV24-1, the J call TRBJ1-1; TRBD1 might be the D (6 bases). The clonotype was recovered from a girl aged 10 to 17 with multiple sclerosis. The CDR3 bases are TGTGCCACCAGGGACAGAATGAACACTGAAGCTTTCTTT. Amino acids: CATRDRMNTEAFF.